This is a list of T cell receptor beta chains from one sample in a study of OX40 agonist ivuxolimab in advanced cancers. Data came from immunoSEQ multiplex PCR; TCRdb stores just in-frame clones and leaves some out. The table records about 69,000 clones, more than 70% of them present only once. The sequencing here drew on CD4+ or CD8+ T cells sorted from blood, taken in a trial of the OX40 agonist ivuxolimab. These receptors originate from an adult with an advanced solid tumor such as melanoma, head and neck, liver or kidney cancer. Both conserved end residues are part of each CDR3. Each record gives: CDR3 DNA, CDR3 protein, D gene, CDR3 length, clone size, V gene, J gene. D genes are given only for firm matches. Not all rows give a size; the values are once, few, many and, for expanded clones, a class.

CDR3nt: TGTGCCAGCAGTTTAGACAGGGTTGATGAAAAACTGTTTTTT; CDR3aa: CASSLDRVDEKLFF; d_gene: TRBD1; len: 14; abundance: NA; v_gene: TRBV28; j_gene: TRBJ1-4
CDR3nt: TGCGCCAGCAGCTTGGGAGTAGCGGGAGGGCTCACAGATACGCAGTATTTT; CDR3aa: CASSLGVAGGLTDTQYF; d_gene: TRBD2; len: 17; abundance: once; v_gene: TRBV5-1; j_gene: TRBJ2-3
CDR3nt: TGTGCCAGCAGTTACTCGGTCTACACAGATACGCAGTATTTT; CDR3aa: CASSYSVYTDTQYF; d_gene: NA; len: 14; abundance: NA; v_gene: TRBV6-5; j_gene: TRBJ2-3
CDR3nt: TGTGCCAGTAGTTCCTCCCTGACCAGGACTCAGCCCCAGCATTTT; CDR3aa: CASSSSLTRTQPQHF; d_gene: NA; len: 15; abundance: NA; v_gene: TRBV19; j_gene: TRBJ1-5
CDR3nt: TGCGCCAGCAGCTTCACCAGGGGGGGAGATACGCAGTATTTT; CDR3aa: CASSFTRGGDTQYF; d_gene: NA; len: 14; abundance: once; v_gene: TRBV5-1; j_gene: TRBJ2-3
CDR3nt: TGTGCCAGCAGCTTGGGACAGTCTAGCACAGATACGCAGTATTTT; CDR3aa: CASSLGQSSTDTQYF; d_gene: TRBD1; len: 15; abundance: NA; v_gene: TRBV11-2; j_gene: TRBJ2-3
CDR3nt: TGTGCCAGCAGTTGGACCGGGACTCGTGAGGCCTACGAGCAGTACTTC; CDR3aa: CASSWTGTREAYEQYF; d_gene: NA; len: 16; abundance: NA; v_gene: TRBV28; j_gene: TRBJ2-7
CDR3nt: TGTGCCAGTAGTGCCCCCCGGCCGGGACAGCGCACAGATACGCAGTATTTT; CDR3aa: CASSAPRPGQRTDTQYF; d_gene: TRBD1; len: 17; abundance: NA; v_gene: TRBV19; j_gene: TRBJ2-3
CDR3nt: TGTGCCAGCAGCAAGTTACAGGGGACTAATGAGCAGTTCTTC; CDR3aa: CASSKLQGTNEQFF; d_gene: NA; len: 14; abundance: few; v_gene: TRBV27; j_gene: TRBJ2-1
CDR3nt: TGTGCCAGCAGCTTAGGCTGGACCCCGGGCACAGATACGCAGTATTTT; CDR3aa: CASSLGWTPGTDTQYF; d_gene: NA; len: 16; abundance: few; v_gene: TRBV11-2; j_gene: TRBJ2-3
CDR3nt: TGTGCCAGCAGCCGTACAGGGGAGGGCACTGAAGCTTTCTTT; CDR3aa: CASSRTGEGTEAFF; d_gene: TRBD1; len: 14; abundance: NA; v_gene: TRBV7-9; j_gene: TRBJ1-1
CDR3nt: TGTGCCACCAGCAGAGTACGGGAGAGTACCCACGAGCAGTACTTC; CDR3aa: CATSRVRESTHEQYF; d_gene: NA; len: 15; abundance: NA; v_gene: TRBV15; j_gene: TRBJ2-7
CDR3nt: TGTGCCTGGAGTGAGAGCGGGAGGGCCAGGTATGAGCAGTTCTTC; CDR3aa: CAWSESGRARYEQFF; d_gene: TRBD2; len: 15; abundance: NA; v_gene: TRBV30; j_gene: TRBJ2-1
CDR3nt: TGTGCCAGCAGCTTGGACAGGGAGGATACGCAGTATTTT; CDR3aa: CASSLDREDTQYF; d_gene: NA; len: 13; abundance: NA; v_gene: TRBV5-6; j_gene: TRBJ2-3
CDR3nt: TGTGCCAGTAGTTCCGGGACAGGGACCTACGAGCAGTACTTC; CDR3aa: CASSSGTGTYEQYF; d_gene: TRBD1; len: 14; abundance: NA; v_gene: TRBV19; j_gene: TRBJ2-7
CDR3nt: TGTGCCAGCAGCTCTCAGACAGGGAATAATTCACCCCTCCACTTT; CDR3aa: CASSSQTGNNSPLHF; d_gene: TRBD1; len: 15; abundance: NA; v_gene: TRBV7-6; j_gene: TRBJ1-6
CDR3nt: TGTGCCAGTAGTCCTTACCAGGGACGAAATGAAAAACTGTTTTTT; CDR3aa: CASSPYQGRNEKLFF; d_gene: NA; len: 15; abundance: NA; v_gene: TRBV19; j_gene: TRBJ1-4
CDR3nt: TGTGCCAGCAGGAGGACTAGCGTGTTCCAAGAGACCCAGTACTTC; CDR3aa: CASRRTSVFQETQYF; d_gene: TRBD2; len: 15; abundance: NA; v_gene: TRBV6-6; j_gene: TRBJ2-5
CDR3nt: TGTGCCAGCAGCCAATCAAGGGACACCAACTCCTACGAGCAGTACTTC; CDR3aa: CASSQSRDTNSYEQYF; d_gene: NA; len: 16; abundance: NA; v_gene: TRBV4-2; j_gene: TRBJ2-7
CDR3nt: TGTGCCACCCAGACTAGCGGGTGGAATGAGCAGTTCTTC; CDR3aa: CATQTSGWNEQFF; d_gene: TRBD2; len: 13; abundance: once; v_gene: TRBV7-9; j_gene: TRBJ2-1
CDR3nt: TGTGCCAGCAGTTCCGCGGCAACAGGGGGCAAAGAGCAGTACTTC; CDR3aa: CASSSAATGGKEQYF; d_gene: TRBD1; len: 15; abundance: NA; v_gene: TRBV28; j_gene: TRBJ2-7
CDR3nt: TGTGCCAGCAAGTCGGGTGGCGGGAGGGCCACCGGGGAGCTGTTTTTT; CDR3aa: CASKSGGGRATGELFF; d_gene: TRBD2; len: 16; abundance: NA; v_gene: TRBV2; j_gene: TRBJ2-2
CDR3nt: TGTGCCAGCTCACCACTTCCCCGCGGACAGGCGCGTGGAAACACCATATATTTT; CDR3aa: CASSPLPRGQARGNTIYF; d_gene: TRBD1; len: 18; abundance: once; v_gene: TRBV18; j_gene: TRBJ1-3
CDR3nt: TGTGCCAGCGAAACAGGGGACTATGGCTACACCTTC; CDR3aa: CASETGDYGYTF; d_gene: NA; len: 12; abundance: once; v_gene: TRBV21-1; j_gene: TRBJ1-2
CDR3nt: TGTGCCAGCAGTCCGAGTACTAGGAACACCGGGGAGCTGTTTTTT; CDR3aa: CASSPSTRNTGELFF; d_gene: NA; len: 15; abundance: medium-sized; v_gene: TRBV27; j_gene: TRBJ2-2
CDR3nt: TGTGCCGGCAGCGTGAGGGGCGTCTCGACTAGCACAGATACGCAGTATTTT; CDR3aa: CAGSVRGVSTSTDTQYF; d_gene: NA; len: 17; abundance: NA; v_gene: TRBV9; j_gene: TRBJ2-3
CDR3nt: TGTGCCACCAGCAGAGGGGGGACAGGTAAAAATGAGCAGTTCTTC; CDR3aa: CATSRGGTGKNEQFF; d_gene: TRBD1; len: 15; abundance: once; v_gene: TRBV15; j_gene: TRBJ2-1
CDR3nt: TGTGCCAGCAGCTTGGATACAGGGCCCAATGAGCAGTTCTTC; CDR3aa: CASSLDTGPNEQFF; d_gene: NA; len: 14; abundance: NA; v_gene: TRBV5-4; j_gene: TRBJ2-1
CDR3nt: TGTGCCAGTAGTATTCTACCGGCCCGACAGGACCTGAGAAACTATGGCTACACCTTC; CDR3aa: CASSILPARQDLRNYGYTF; d_gene: NA; len: 19; abundance: NA; v_gene: TRBV19; j_gene: TRBJ1-2
CDR3nt: TGTGCCAGCAGCCGCGGGGACAGACGTCCCTACGAGCAGTACTTC; CDR3aa: CASSRGDRRPYEQYF; d_gene: NA; len: 15; abundance: NA; v_gene: TRBV7-9; j_gene: TRBJ2-7
CDR3nt: TGTGCCAGCAGTGCTCGGACAGCCCACTCCTATGGCTACACCTTC; CDR3aa: CASSARTAHSYGYTF; d_gene: NA; len: 15; abundance: NA; v_gene: TRBV25-1; j_gene: TRBJ1-2
CDR3nt: TGTGCCAGCAGTCGCGGGAGGGTACCCTACGAGCAGTACTTC; CDR3aa: CASSRGRVPYEQYF; d_gene: TRBD2; len: 14; abundance: NA; v_gene: TRBV6-5; j_gene: TRBJ2-7
CDR3nt: TGCAGTGCTCACACGAACACTGAAGCTTTCTTT; CDR3aa: CSAHTNTEAFF; d_gene: NA; len: 11; abundance: NA; v_gene: TRBV20-1; j_gene: TRBJ1-1
CDR3nt: TGTGCCAGCAGCTTAGGAGTAGCGAACACTGAAGCTTTCTTT; CDR3aa: CASSLGVANTEAFF; d_gene: NA; len: 14; abundance: NA; v_gene: TRBV7-9; j_gene: TRBJ1-1
CDR3nt: TGCGCCAGCAGCTTGGAACCGGGTCTCGGGGAGGGGCAGTTCTTC; CDR3aa: CASSLEPGLGEGQFF; d_gene: TRBD2; len: 15; abundance: NA; v_gene: TRBV5-1; j_gene: TRBJ2-1
CDR3nt: TGTGCCGTGCGGGAATCTAGCACAGATACGCAGTATTTT; CDR3aa: CAVRESSTDTQYF; d_gene: NA; len: 13; abundance: NA; v_gene: TRBV28; j_gene: TRBJ2-3
CDR3nt: TGCAGCGTTGTGTACGTCATGAACACTGAAGCTTTCTTT; CDR3aa: CSVVYVMNTEAFF; d_gene: NA; len: 13; abundance: NA; v_gene: TRBV29-1; j_gene: TRBJ1-1
CDR3nt: TGTGCCAGCAGATCCGGGACAGGGCGTCAGCCCCAGCATTTT; CDR3aa: CASRSGTGRQPQHF; d_gene: TRBD1; len: 14; abundance: NA; v_gene: TRBV6-5; j_gene: TRBJ1-5
CDR3nt: TGTGCCAGCAGCTCGCGGACAGGGGGGGTAGCCAAAAACATTCAGTACTTC; CDR3aa: CASSSRTGGVAKNIQYF; d_gene: TRBD1; len: 17; abundance: NA; v_gene: TRBV11-2; j_gene: TRBJ2-4
CDR3nt: TGTGCCAGCAGTCCCCGGAAAATTACCAACTCTGGAAACACCATATATTTT; CDR3aa: CASSPRKITNSGNTIYF; d_gene: NA; len: 17; abundance: NA; v_gene: TRBV27; j_gene: TRBJ1-3